The 14 T cell receptor beta chains reported below all come from one sample, sequenced in a study of identical twins. MiXCR, run by TCRdb on the 5' RACE reads, gives a single entry per CDR3 protein. Among 350,000 or so distinct CDR3 sequences listed, 9% to 15% were seen once. These data were also filed under a second study, of yellow fever vaccine responses in identical twins.

The sequenced sample consisted of CD8+ T cells sorted from blood. These receptors originate from a woman between 18 and 30 years old in good health.

The chain is built from TRBV3-1 and TRBJ1-1; 10 bases fit TRBD1. Germline trimming cut 2 bases from V and 5 bases from J; bases unmatched to any gene: 8. Per germline, CDR1 LGHDT and CDR2 YNNKEL (reference sequence). CDR3 length: 16 amino acids. The chain's CDR3 is CASSQTPGQGSTEAFF. DNA of the CDR3: TGTGCCAGCAGCCAAACCCCGGGACAGGGGAGTACTGAAGCTTTCTTT.

At least ten counts were recorded for this clonotype. The V and J genes are TRBV4-1 and TRBJ2-7, with 10 bases that match TRBD1. With 5 bases clipped from V and 3 bases from J, the junction kept 4 bases outside the gene matches. Germline CDR1 is MGHRA and CDR2 is YSYEKL. CDR3 length: 14 amino acids. The CDR3 DNA reads TGCGCCAGCAGCGCCGGGACAGGGGACTACGAGCAGTACTTC. Amino acid sequence: CASSAGTGDYEQYF.

This clonotype was picked up many times. The chain has TRBV12-3 or TRBV12-4 and TRBJ2-3; TRBD2 might be the D (5 bases). CDR3 size: 14 residues. Between the trimmed V and J ends, which lost 4 bases and 4 bases, there was a span of 12 bases. The CDR3, as DNA: TGTGCCAGCAGTTCCCGGACTGTCTCAGATACGCAGTATTTT. Amino acid sequence: CASSSRTVSDTQYF.

Notes on this clonotype: At one end the junction does not follow the germline gene, possibly because of a read error. This chain uses TRBV9 with TRBJ2-2, with D possibly TRBD1 on 6 matching bases. There are 17 residues in the CDR3. Germline values: CDR1 SGDLS, CDR2 YYNGEE. The CDR3 spells CSSSVTTGKTNTGELFF. The CDR3, as DNA: TGTTCCAGCAGCGTAACAACAGGGAAAACGAACACCGGGGAGCTGTTTTTT.

The chain links TRBV28 to TRBJ1-2, with D hard to call. Trimming took 5 bases from V and 6 from J, leaving 13 bases between them. From germline, CDR1 is MDHEN and CDR2 SYDVKM. CDR3 length equals 13 residues. The CDR3: CASSPLHGDGYTF. The CDR3, as DNA: TGTGCCAGCAGTCCCCTACACGGGGATGGCTACACCTTC.

This chain's CDR3 is CASGAGHLNTEAFF. In DNA form, the CDR3 reads TGTGCCAGCGGGGCCGGACACCTGAACACTGAAGCTTTCTTT. This chain connects TRBV2 to TRBJ1-1; a weak D match, TRBD1 (5 bases). CDR1 is SNHLY and CDR2 is FYNNEI in the germline V gene. V was shortened by 8 bases and J by 0 bases, with 13 bases between the two germline ends. The CDR3 loop spans 14 amino acids.

V and J are TRBV14 and TRBJ2-4; either TRBD1 or TRBD2 may fit D (5 bases each). The CDR3 has 16 amino acids. Germline V gene lookup returns CDR1 SGHDN and CDR2 FVKESK. V was clipped by 4 bases and J by 1 base, with 14 bases between them. The CDR3 DNA reads TGTGCCAGCAGCCGAGGGACGGGGCTGGCCAAAAACATTCAGTACTTC. Its protein product is CASSRGTGLAKNIQYF.

This clonotype was detected a few times. The V call is TRBV28, the J call TRBJ2-7; possibly TRBD2 for D (5 bases). Trimming pared 3 bases from V and 3 bases from J, leaving 12 bases between. Germline V lookup: CDR1 MDHEN, CDR2 SYDVKM. This CDR3 spans 14 amino acids. CDR3 residues: CASSFGLAGYEQYV. DNA of the CDR3: TGTGCCAGCAGTTTTGGCCTAGCAGGCTACGAGCAGTACGTC.

This sequence joins TRBV29-1 and TRBJ1-2; a possible D gene is TRBD1 (5 bases). V was pared by 0 bases and J by 8 bases, with 10 bases between. The CDR3 spans 12 residues. Germline V lookup: CDR1 SQVTM, CDR2 ANQGSEA. The CDR3 loop reads CSVEDLRGGYTF. As DNA, the CDR3 is TGCAGCGTTGAAGATCTGAGGGGAGGCTACACCTTC.

This clonotype was seen a handful of times. The chain uses TRBV9 and TRBJ2-1; D is perhaps TRBD2 (5 bases). The CDR3 length is 13 residues. Trimming left V 0 bases short and J 9 bases short, with 10 bases between. CDR1 SGDLS and CDR2 YYNGEE come from the germline V gene. As DNA, the CDR3 is TGTGCCAGCAGCGTAGAACTAGGGAGTGAGCAGTTCTTC. Translating it yields CASSVELGSEQFF.

This clonotype was counted only a few times. This chain uses TRBV6-5 with TRBJ2-5; D is unresolved. Per germline, CDR1 MNHEY and CDR2 SVGAGI. V lost 0 bases and J lost 2, with 10 bases in between. The CDR3 loop spans 15 amino acids. CDR3 region: CASSYSLRVQETQYF. The DNA for the CDR3 is TGTGCCAGCAGTTACTCACTAAGGGTTCAAGAGACCCAGTACTTC.

This clonotype was observed once. CDR3 loop: CASSNNRDRDEKLFF. DNA for the CDR3: TGTGCCAGCAGTAACAACCGGGACAGGGATGAAAAACTGTTTTTT. J is TRBJ1-4 and V is TRBV6-5, with TRBD1 identical over 9 bases. From germline, CDR1 is MNHEY and CDR2 SVGAGI. The CDR3 spans 15 residues. After removal of 5 bases from V and 6 bases from J, the junction contained 7 bases not matched to a gene.

This clonotype was seen repeatedly, ten times or more. The rearrangement uses TRBV29-1 and TRBJ2-1; no reliable D call. Germline lookup yields CDR1 SQVTM and CDR2 ANQGSEA. The CDR3 runs to 13 residues. With 2 bases removed from V and 4 bases from J, the gap between germline ends came to 9 bases. In nucleotides, the CDR3 is TGCAGCGTTGAACCAGGACCTTACAATGAGCAGTTCTTC. It translates to CSVEPGPYNEQFF.

This clonotype was seen a few times. The chain links TRBV11-2 to TRBJ2-1; D remains unclear. Between the trimmed V and J ends, which lost 5 bases and 2 bases, there was a span of 13 bases. Germline lookup yields CDR1 SGHAT and CDR2 FQNNGV. The CDR3 loop spans 15 amino acids. CDR3: CASSPGSLPYNEQFF. The CDR3 nucleotides are TGTGCCAGCAGCCCCGGGTCGCTCCCCTACAATGAGCAGTTCTTC.